This section outlines one TCR beta chain sequence together with its context. This sample stems from a study of blood T cell repertoires in COVID-19. Study as a whole: In each case, the material was cDNA or gDNA derived from T cells, B-cell-depleted T cells, or PBMCs.

The germline V gene encodes CDR1 SEHNR and CDR2 FQNEAQ (reference sequence). V lost 3 bases to trimming and J lost 6 bases; unmatched junction nucleotides: 5. The CDR3 loop spans 15 amino acids. Profiled with immunoSEQ multiplex PCR; TCRdb holds only in-frame clones, not every one. The profile shows approximately 120,000 clones, approximately 85% of them singletons. This chain connects TRBV7-9 to TRBJ2-7, with 13 bases lining up with TRBD2. Sequenced: peripheral blood. This sequence was found in a woman aged 80 or over with COVID-19, enrolled during active disease. The CDR3 nucleotides are TGTGCCAGCAGCTTCGGAGGACTAGCGGGAGTCGAGCAGTACTTC. Encoded protein: CASSFGGLAGVEQYF.